The 4 T cell receptor beta chains given below trace back to one sample, sequenced in a study of T cells in Graves' hyperthyroidism and ophthalmopathy. Regions amplified from RNA transcripts were the TCR beta CDR3 regions. The HTBI set primed first-round TCR CDR3 RT-PCR. TCRdb redid the calling of the multiplex PCR reads with MiXCR, one entry per CDR3 protein. The sample records roughly 530,000 distinct CDR3 sequences, about a sixth being singletons. Sequencing was performed on blood. These receptors were obtained from a woman aged 18 to 35 with Graves' ophthalmopathy.

The table lists this clonotype with a few counts. The chain uses TRBV7-9 and TRBJ2-1; 9 nucleotides line up with TRBD1. CDR1 SEHNR and CDR2 FQNEAQ come from the germline V gene (reference sequence). The CDR3 covers 15 residues. The ends lost 6 bases at V and 3 bases at J; junction bases unmatched: 6. This CDR3 reads CASRSGTGLYNEQFF. CDR3 DNA: TGTGCCAGCAGAAGTGGGACAGGGCTCTACAATGAGCAGTTCTTC.

This clonotype was seen many times. The CDR3 here is CAIRGQNTDTQYF. CDR3 in DNA: TGTGCCATCAGAGGACAGAACACAGATACGCAGTATTTT. The chain recombines TRBV10-3 with TRBJ2-3; possible D gene TRBD1, 6 bases. The germline V gene encodes CDR1 ENHRY and CDR2 SYGVKD. V gave up 6 bases and J gave up 2 bases, with 9 bases separating them. This CDR3 spans 13 amino acids.

The table lists this clonotype with a few counts. The V call is TRBV28, the J call TRBJ2-6, with no clear D. The V end lost 6 bases, the J end lost 0 bases, and 15 bases lay between the germline ends. The CDR3 runs 17 residues. From germline, CDR1 is MDHEN and CDR2 SYDVKM. The CDR3 loop is CASSLGGVHSGANVLTF. In DNA, the CDR3 is TGTGCCAGCAGCTTGGGTGGGGTTCACTCTGGGGCCAACGTCCTGACTTTC.

J is TRBJ2-7 and V is TRBV6-6; 7 positions agree with TRBD1. The CDR3 spans 16 residues. V shed 2 bases and J 1 base; nucleotides not matched to a gene: 8. The germline V gene encodes CDR1 MNHNY and CDR2 SVGAGI (reference sequence). The CDR3 is CASSYGRPGGSYEQYF. Written as DNA, the CDR3 is TGTGCCAGCAGTTACGGCAGGCCAGGGGGTTCCTACGAGCAGTACTTC.